This TCR beta chain was identified during a study of tumor-infiltrating lymphocytes in primary liver carcinoma. Co-extraction of both nucleic acids (RNA and DNA) used about 18-34 mg of unsorted bulk tissue. Per germline, CDR1 DFQATT and CDR2 SNEGSKA (reference sequence). This CDR3 spans 13 amino acids. Trimming removed 6 bases at V and 2 bases at J, with 12 bases between. Production of TCR beta cDNA used approximately 0.55 ug total RNA together with a constant-region primer. Libraries of TCR beta came from three nested multiplex PCR rounds with slightly modified ARM-PCR. A C-beta reverse primer was combined with TRBV1-TRBV30 forward primers in the first two PCR rounds, and each round had approximately 10 cycles. TCRdb re-analysed the multiplex PCR reads in MiXCR, keeping a single row per CDR3 protein. The sample contains about 100,000 distinct CDR3 sequences, more than 65% of which appear only once.

This clonotype occurred a few times. The chain is built from TRBV20-1 and TRBJ2-3; no definite D call. This sequence was found in a woman between 55 and 75 years old with primary liver carcinoma and hepatitis B virus infection. The sample comprised liver tumor tissue from sampling region 2. Documented subset: tumor region T2, inferior pole. The CDR3 protein is CSAPLEPTDTQYF. The CDR3 coding sequence is TGCAGTGCCCCCCTTGAGCCCACAGATACGCAGTATTTT.